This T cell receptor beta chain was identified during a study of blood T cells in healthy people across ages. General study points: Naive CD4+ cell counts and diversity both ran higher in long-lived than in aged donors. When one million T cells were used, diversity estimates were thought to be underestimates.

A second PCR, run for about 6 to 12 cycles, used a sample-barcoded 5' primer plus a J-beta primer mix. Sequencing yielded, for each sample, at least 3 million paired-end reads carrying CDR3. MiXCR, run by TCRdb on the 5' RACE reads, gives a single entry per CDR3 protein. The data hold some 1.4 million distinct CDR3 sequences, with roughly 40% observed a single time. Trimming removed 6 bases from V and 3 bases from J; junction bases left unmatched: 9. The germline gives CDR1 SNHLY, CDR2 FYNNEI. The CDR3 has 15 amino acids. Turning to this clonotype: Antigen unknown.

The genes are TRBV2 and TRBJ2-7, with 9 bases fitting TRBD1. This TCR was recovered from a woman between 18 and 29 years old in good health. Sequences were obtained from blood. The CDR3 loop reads CASRKGTGNLYEQYF. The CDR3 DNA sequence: TGTGCCAGCAGAAAGGGGACAGGGAATCTCTACGAGCAGTACTTC.